Presented here are 18 T cell receptor beta chains from one specimen sequenced in a study of vaccination and CD4 T cells after COVID-19. Antigen specificity for these receptors is unknown. Cultured CD4+ T cell DNA was sequenced using the Oncomine TCR Beta short-read assay. MiXCR, run by TCRdb on the PCR reads, gives a single entry per CDR3 protein. The sample holds about 18,000 distinct CDR3 sequences, about 38% seen once. Indicated treatment: approximately nine-day PBMC culture with coronavirus spike peptide pools or control peptides (ViraFEST assay). Sequenced sample: CD4+ T cells from blood, cultured in vitro. All receptors come from a human donor who had recovered from COVID-19.

This clonotype was seen more than once but under ten times. The rearrangement joins TRBV6-1 to TRBJ2-7, with unresolved D. The germline V gene encodes CDR1 MNHNS and CDR2 SASEGT. The V end was cut by 4 bases, the J end by 4 bases, with 14 bases between. The CDR3 covers 14 residues. Here the CDR3 DNA reads TGTGCCAGCAGTGGGAACTGGGTTCAGTACGAGCAGTACTTC. Amino acids: CASSGNWVQYEQYF.

The rearrangement links TRBV28 to TRBJ1-3, with D possibly being TRBD1 (5 bases). This CDR3 region has 15 residues. Germline CDR1 reads MDHEN; CDR2 reads SYDVKM. V was shortened by 3 bases and J by 3 bases, with 12 bases between the two germline ends. CDR3 loop: CASSFGIQGGNTIYF. CDR3 DNA: TGTGCCAGCAGTTTTGGGATTCAGGGTGGAAACACCATATATTTT.

The chain recombines TRBV5-4 with TRBJ2-5, with D perhaps matching TRBD2 (6 bases). The V end lost 10 bases, the J end lost 1 base, and 17 bases lay between the germline ends. Germline V gene sequence: CDR1 SGHNT, CDR2 YYREEE (reference sequence). The CDR3 consists of 14 residues. CDR3 nucleotides: TGTGCCGCCAGAGGTAGCGGACGCCAAGAGACCCAGTACTTC. Translating it yields CAARGSGRQETQYF.

The V call is TRBV28, the J call TRBJ2-5; 8 nucleotides agree with TRBD2. The CDR3 is made up of 14 amino acids. Trimming took 5 bases from V and 5 from J; bases not matched to a gene: 7. CDR1 is MDHEN, CDR2 SYDVKM, per germline. The CDR3 DNA reads TGTGCCAGCAGTACCCCGGGACTAGACGAGACCCAGTACTTC. Its translation: CASSTPGLDETQYF.

The CDR3 loop is CASSLTRDGIGKLFF. CDR3 bases: TGTGCCAGCAGCCTGACACGGGACGGTATTGGAAAACTGTTTTTT. The chain uses TRBV7-9 and TRBJ1-4, with TRBD1 as a possible D gene (5 bases). This CDR3 has 15 residues. Trimming removed 5 bases at V and 10 bases at J, with 20 bases between. Germline-derived CDR1 and CDR2 are SEHNR and FQNEAQ (reference sequence).

This clonotype was detected a few times. The gene calls are TRBV6-2 or TRBV6-3 and TRBJ2-7; D not resolved. Trimming shortened V by 0 bases and J by 0 bases, and 9 bases separated the two germline ends. The CDR3 sequence is 15 residues long. The germline V gene encodes CDR1 MNHEY and CDR2 SVGEGT. The chain's CDR3 is CASSYSGGASYEQYF. The CDR3 DNA follows: TGTGCCAGCAGTTACTCGGGCGGAGCCTCCTACGAGCAGTACTTC.

This clonotype was counted only a few times. This chain uses TRBV6-1 with TRBJ2-3; a possible D gene is TRBD2 (6 bases). Germline CDR1 is MNHNS and CDR2 is SASEGT. The CDR3 covers 12 residues. Trimming stripped 10 bases from V and 2 bases from J, with 10 bases between. Here the CDR3 DNA reads TGTGCCACCAAGGACTACACAGATACGCAGTATTTT. As protein: CATKDYTDTQYF.

This clonotype was observed a few times. The V and J genes are TRBV6-1 and TRBJ1-5; a weak D match, TRBD1 (5 bases). The CDR3 length is 14 residues. V was clipped by 6 bases and J by 9 bases, with 18 bases between them. Germline assignment: CDR1 MNHNS and CDR2 SASEGT. This CDR3 reads CASRVRGMGSPQHF. DNA for the CDR3: TGTGCCAGCAGGGTACGGGGGATGGGTTCGCCCCAGCATTTT.

The CDR3 DNA reads TGTGCCAGGGAAGGGACAGAACTGAACACTGAAGCTTTCTTT. Its translation: CAREGTELNTEAFF. V gene TRBV6-4 combines with J gene TRBJ1-1, with 7 nucleotides matching TRBD1. The ends lost 9 bases at V and 0 bases at J; junction bases unmatched: 7. This CDR3 spans 14 amino acids. The V gene's germline CDR1 is MRHNA and CDR2 SNTAGT.

The chain uses TRBV19 and TRBJ2-7; TRBD2 matches 10 bases. V trimming: 4 bases; J trimming: 0 bases; junction bases outside the gene matches: 0. Germline values: CDR1 LNHDA, CDR2 SQIVND (reference sequence). This CDR3 contains 14 residues. CDR3 coding DNA: TGTGCCAGTAGTACTAGCGGGAGCTCCTACGAGCAGTACTTC. Residues: CASSTSGSSYEQYF.

The rearrangement uses TRBV24-1 and TRBJ1-3; a possible D gene is TRBD1 (5 bases). This CDR3 is built from 17 residues. Germline CDR1 KGHDR, CDR2 SFDVKD. Trimming removed 9 bases from V and 3 bases from J, with 23 bases in between. The CDR3 region is CATPSPLRGVFGNTIYF. In nucleotides, the CDR3 is TGTGCCACCCCAAGCCCATTGCGGGGGGTGTTTGGAAACACCATATATTTT.

The chain joins TRBV27 to TRBJ1-1, with TRBD1 as a possible D gene (6 bases). CDR3 length equals 15 residues. V was trimmed by 3 bases and J by 6 bases, leaving 17 bases between them. Germline CDR1 MNHEY, CDR2 SMNVEV (reference sequence). CDR3 region: CASSLRPQGIAEAFF. The CDR3 DNA is TGTGCCAGCAGTTTGAGGCCCCAGGGGATCGCTGAAGCTTTCTTT.

This clonotype appeared once. The V gene is TRBV7-3, the J gene TRBJ2-1; 9 positions agree with TRBD2. Germline CDR1 and CDR2: SGHTA and FQGTGA. The CDR3 length is 17 residues. V gave up 2 bases and J gave up 5 bases; unmatched junction bases: 10. Written as DNA, the CDR3 is TGTGCCAGCAGCTTACCGATAGCGGGAGAGGGCCACAATGAGCAGTTCTTC. As protein: CASSLPIAGEGHNEQFF.

This clonotype appeared a few times. The rearrangement links TRBV7-2 to TRBJ2-5, with 7 bases that match TRBD1. Trimming took 3 bases from V and 7 from J; bases not matched to a gene: 14. CDR3 length: 16 amino acids. Germline loops: CDR1 SGHTA, CDR2 FQGNSA. The CDR3 DNA follows: TGTGCCAGCAGCTTTTCGGCAGGGGGTGGCGTGGGGACCCAGTACTTC. Its translation is CASSFSAGGGVGTQYF.

The rearrangement joins TRBV7-9 to TRBJ2-7; TRBD2 might be the D (6 bases). The CDR3 sequence is 13 residues long. Trimming pared 5 bases from V and 6 bases from J, leaving 14 bases between. Germline V gene sequence: CDR1 SEHNR, CDR2 FQNEAQ (reference sequence). The CDR3 protein is CASSTGLLREQYF. CDR3 DNA sequence: TGTGCCAGCAGCACGGGACTTCTCCGCGAGCAGTACTTC.

This sequence joins TRBV27 and TRBJ2-5; TRBD1 matches at 8 bases. This CDR3 is built from 15 residues. Germline CDR1 MNHEY, CDR2 SMNVEV (reference sequence). The junction had 7 bases not matched to a gene; V was cut back by 6 bases and J by 1 base. CDR3 sequence: CASSWDRRSQETQYF. The CDR3 DNA reads as TGTGCCAGCAGCTGGGACAGGCGCTCCCAAGAGACCCAGTACTTC.

The rearrangement links TRBV6-1 to TRBJ1-2, with 9 bases matching TRBD1. V lost 3 bases, J lost 3 bases, and 2 bases stayed unmatched. This CDR3 has 14 residues. Germline-derived CDR1 and CDR2 are MNHNS and SASEGT. The CDR3 is CASSDRTGDYGYTF. The CDR3 DNA reads TGTGCCAGCAGTGATCGGACAGGGGACTATGGCTACACCTTC.

This sequence joins TRBV28 and TRBJ1-6; no firm D call. Trimming shortened V by 5 bases and J by 2 bases, and 4 bases separated the two germline ends. The V gene's germline CDR1 is MDHEN and CDR2 SYDVKM. This CDR3 has 13 residues. The CDR3 DNA is TGTGCCAGCAGTCGGACCTATAATTCACCCCTCCACTTT. Its protein is CASSRTYNSPLHF.